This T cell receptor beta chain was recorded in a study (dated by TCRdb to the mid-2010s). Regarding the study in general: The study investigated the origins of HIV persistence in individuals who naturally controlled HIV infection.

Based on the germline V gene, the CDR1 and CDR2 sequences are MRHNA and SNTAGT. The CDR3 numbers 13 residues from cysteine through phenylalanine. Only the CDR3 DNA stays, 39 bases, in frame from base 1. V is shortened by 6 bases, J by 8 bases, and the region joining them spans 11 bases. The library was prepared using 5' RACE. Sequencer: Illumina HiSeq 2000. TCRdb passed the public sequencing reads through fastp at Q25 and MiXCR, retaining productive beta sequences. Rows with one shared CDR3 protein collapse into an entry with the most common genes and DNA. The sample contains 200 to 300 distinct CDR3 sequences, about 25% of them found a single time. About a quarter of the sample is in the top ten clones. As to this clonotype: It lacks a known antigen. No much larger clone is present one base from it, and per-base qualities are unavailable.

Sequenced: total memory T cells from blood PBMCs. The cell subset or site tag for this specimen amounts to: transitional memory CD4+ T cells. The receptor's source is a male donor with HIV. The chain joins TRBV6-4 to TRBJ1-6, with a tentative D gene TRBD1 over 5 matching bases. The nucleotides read TGTGCCAGCAGCGACGTGACAGATTCACCCCTCCACTTT. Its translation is CASSDVTDSPLHF.